This T cell receptor beta chain was recovered during a study of cytomegalovirus exposure and HLA in healthy donors (dated 2017 in TCRdb). For the wider study: According to an earlier analysis of 450 to 650 of the donors, roughly 180 million T cells yielded roughly 110 million unique TCR beta sequences and around 300 Gb of sequence data. In the later analysis, no new phenotypic data were used to find candidate immune exposures; instead, reliance was placed on TCR beta sequences and their occurrence across donors. Among 350 to 400 genotyped donors of the cohort, an average of around 240,000 unique TCR beta nucleotide sequences were sequenced per donor, roughly a sixth of them non-productive. A handful of DR-DQ haplotypes were handled as single units for association and clustering because linkage in the cohort was strong. The study used immunosequencing to profile the T cell repertoires of approximately 640 subjects and linked those repertoires to cytomegalovirus serostatus. A later genetic analysis took genome-wide SNP genotypes for about 55% of the 666 donors and used that subset as a discovery cohort. The aim of the study was to test whether cataloging public T cell receptors could identify signatures of past pathogen exposure. Alongside the repertoire data, information on donor age, sex, ethnicity and CMV serostatus was compiled. A separate validation cohort of over 95 different subjects was used in addition to the roughly 620-subject first cohort. All discovery cohort repertoires had been generated using a single sequencing platform. The genetic ancestry cluster associated with self-reported Caucasian donors included 81% of the roughly 390 genotyped donors. In an earlier analysis of more than 550 of the donors, high-throughput TCR beta sequencing was used to judge whether each TCR beta V gene segment behaved as functional or pseudogenic. To predict cytomegalovirus infection status, the study brought together high-throughput TCR immunosequencing, statistical association of individual TCRs with disease status, and machine learning. HLA typing included class I and class II loci at four-digit resolution. Roughly 320 gigabases of sequencing data and around 80 million unique TCR sequences made up an early release that covered 640 HLA-typed donors. The number of donors typed differed by locus, with about 629-630 for A, B, C, DRB1 and DQB1, roughly 520 for DQA1, over 600 for DPA1, and under 490 for DPB1. A later analysis re-analyzed previously published TCR beta repertoires from 550 to 700 donors and added high-resolution HLA genotyping to study TCR occurrence patterns.

Libraries were constructed by the immunoSEQ multiplex PCR assay. A mixture of 60 forward primers for TCR Vbeta segments and 13 reverse primers for TCR Jbeta segments was used in the multiplex PCR. The CDR3 region of rearranged TCR beta genes was amplified from genomic DNA with a multiplex PCR assay. The Illumina HiSeq System was used to sequence the amplified TCR beta libraries as 87-base-pair reads. The authors' analysis ran thus. In a later analysis, approximately 74 million unique TCR beta chains were counted across the approximately 640 repertoires, and around 10 million of these chains were shared by at least two donors. A nearest-neighbor algorithm error-corrected the raw reads and collapsed the reads into unique sequences, merging closely related sequences to remove PCR and sequencing errors. V, D and J gene segments were assigned by aligning CDR3 sequences to IMGT reference sequences. For a sequence to be retained, a match of at least six nucleotides was required to both a V gene segment and a J gene segment. Rearrangements were classified as productive when the CDR3 lacked stop codons and remained in frame with V and J, and all other rearrangements were classified as non-productive. CDR3 was defined according to IMGT convention as the region running from the second conserved V-encoded cysteine to the conserved J-encoded phenylalanine. The earlier analysis of fewer than 700 of the donors excluded sequences that lacked an unambiguous match to a single V gene segment. An earlier analysis of fewer than 750 of the donors called V segments functional above 56.7% productive rearrangements and segregating when the between-donor standard deviation exceeded 5%. A statistical classification framework was built to diagnose cytomegalovirus status from the catalog of TCR beta chain sequences. In a later analysis, TCR nucleotide sequences were compared against IMGT/GENE-DB human TR gene sequences so that V and J genes could be assigned. In a later analysis, CDR3 sequences and most-parsimonious VDJ recombination scenarios were assigned using the TCRdist pipeline. A later analysis defined each TCR beta chain by its CDR3 amino acid sequence plus V-gene family, and excluded reads lacking a unique V-gene family. As a way to deal with suspected cross-contamination and a sequencing artifact, a later analysis dropped hundreds of nucleotide sequences that were highly shared and had low generation probability. For each public chain, a later analysis derived a clonal expansion index from normalized ranks of inferred template counts within each repertoire. In a later analysis, generation probabilities were computed using a VDJ recombination model fitted to out-of-frame rearrangements, and the results were checked against IGoR. In a later analysis, TCR-TCR, TCR-HLA and TCR-CMV co-occurrence was scored with hypergeometric tests, and a repertoire-size bias correction was applied to TCR pairs. A later analysis estimated false discovery rates by permuting HLA or CMV assignments 20 times. In a later analysis, co-occurring TCRs were grouped using DBSCAN, with TCRdist sequence similarity added in when clustering inside HLA-allele-positive subsets. Repertoires with fewer than 30,000 or more than 120,000 public chains, plus five repertoires with anomalous nucleotide sharing, were excluded from co-occurrence clustering. TCRdb re-hosts the immuneACCESS table, in-frame sequences only. Its copies lack some clones; in the studies checked, an unresolved V gene accounts for under half of them, and the cause for the rest is not known. That table is the source of V, J and clone size, and D and trimming were worked out from the DNA. The sample contains fewer than 200,000 clones, roughly a tenth of them found a single time. 1% to 1.5% of the sample is taken by the ten largest.

In total, approximately 610 healthy bone marrow donors made up the cohort. At the time of sampling, every cohort member was nominally healthy, though immune exposures that went unrecorded were likely present. The donor was CMV seropositive and belonged to the group of about 290 seropositive cohort members. Every donor gave a peripheral blood sample, and the peripheral blood mononuclear cells from that sample were used for TCR beta sequencing. Genomic DNA was extracted from the blood cell samples with the Qiagen DNeasy Blood Extraction Kit. This clone was observed a handful of times. Its antigen remains undetermined. The sample holds no much larger clone one base away, and base qualities are not on file. This same CDR3 is encoded by further DNA sequences in the sample. The study at large found these results: When HLA alleles, especially DR and DQ, strongly co-occurred, TCR associations were difficult to assign to individual alleles. In both the original and validation cohorts, the classifier was reported to diagnose cytomegalovirus status with high specificity and sensitivity. The authors suggested that the approach could potentially be extended to other disease states and immunological phenotypes. In a later analysis, the rate of TCR association differed among HLA loci, with DRB1 alleles having the most associated TCRs and HLA-C alleles having the fewest. For the cohort, immune exposure information was limited to CMV serostatus. V-gene and J-gene trimming of TCR beta chains was associated with a missense DCLRE1C variant in a later genetic analysis, and the association was replicated in an independent cohort. Most TCR sequences were seen in very few donors, while some public TCRs were found in many individuals. Roughly 15 rarely observed V segments, including chromosome 9 orphons, were excluded from the earlier analysis of approximately 500 of the donors because counts were too low. Specific HLA alleles were associated with around 18,000 TCR beta sequences at a false discovery rate of 0.05 in a later analysis. Broadly in line with IMGT annotations, most TCR beta V segments showed up in productive rearrangements about 90% or about 30% of the time in an earlier analysis of a few hundred of the donors. A cluster of highly shared sequence variants was judged likely to be a technical artifact of the sequencing pipeline. In a later analysis, HLA-associated TCR beta chains were found to be more clonally expanded and to have lower generation probabilities than equally common non-associated chains. Because HLA typing was missing for some donors at each locus, association tests included only the typed subset. A later genetic analysis reported fewer N-insertions in productive TCRs among donors in an Asian-associated ancestry cluster than the roughly 620-donor mean. A later analysis reported that several top co-occurrence clusters appeared linked to parvovirus B19, influenza, CMV and Epstein-Barr virus. Three of the identified cytomegalovirus-associated TCR beta chains were confirmed in vitro to be specific for cytomegalovirus antigens. In the study, approximately 160 TCR beta chains were listed as associated with cytomegalovirus. A further reported finding was that TCR beta sequences accurately predicted the HLA-A and HLA-B alleles for most subjects in the first cohort. This cohort had only TCR beta chains sequenced, and the lack of alpha or paired-chain data limited which features could be detected. Most CMV-associated TCR beta chains appeared to be HLA-restricted in a later analysis, and the HLA associations seemed to be driven largely by CMV exposure. Linkage disequilibrium might explain the correlated functional status among segregating V segments, but an unknown experimental factor could not be ruled out. Presence/absence analyses assumed roughly uniform sequencing depth across donors, an assumption that may not hold.

The TCR sequence derives from a woman in her twenties or thirties in good health and CMV-seropositive. Sequencing input: PBMCs.

This receptor has the CDR3 CASSRTGGYEQYF. The DNA sequence reads TGTGCCAGCTCAAGGACAGGGGGCTACGAGCAGTACTTC. Recombination joined TRBV18 with TRBJ2-7, and 10 junction bases match TRBD1. The CDR3 goes from the cysteine to the phenylalanine over 13 residues. The entry retains the CDR3 DNA only, 39 bases that are in frame from base 1. From the germline V gene, CDR1 is KGHSH and CDR2 is LQKENI. Germline trimming amounts to 5 bases on V and 3 bases on J, with 1 as the count of junction bases outside the gene matches. When the CDR3 is completed using the reference TRBV18 and TRBJ2-7 genes on either side, the full variable domain is NAGVMQNPRHLVRRRGQEARLRCSPMKGHSHVYWYRQLPEEGLKFMVYLQKENIIDESGMPKERFSAEFPKEGPSILRIQQVVRGDSAAYFCASSRTGGYEQYFGPGTRLTVT.